This T cell receptor beta chain was recovered during a study of T cell responses to AZD1222 COVID-19 vaccine. Repertoires were generated with immunoSEQ multiplex PCR, while TCRdb's copy carries only in-frame clones and drops some. The data contain around 60,000 clones, about 93% of them singletons. V lost 0 bases to trimming and J lost 1 base, with 7 bases between them. The CDR3 has 14 residues. Per germline, CDR1 LGHNA and CDR2 YSLEER. Study results and limitations: Most donors were white British and more were female, and clonal diversity was possibly underestimated. Spike regions recognized by vaccine-associated CD4 TCRs spanned the protein, led by 160-218 and 743-854. Only a handful of individuals given AZD1222 were seropositive at baseline. Spike-specific TCR breadth and depth both grew after two AZD1222 doses.

Note on this clone: Its cognate antigen is unknown.

This sample comprised peripheral blood, obtained 28 days after the second dose of the MenACWY control vaccine. The chain employs TRBV4-3 and TRBJ2-7, with D tentatively TRBD1 (5 bases). The receptor was derived from an adult who received the MenACWY meningococcal vaccine as a control. The chain's CDR3 is CASSQDGASYEQYF. The DNA for the CDR3 is TGCGCCAGCAGCCAAGATGGGGCATCCTACGAGCAGTACTTC.